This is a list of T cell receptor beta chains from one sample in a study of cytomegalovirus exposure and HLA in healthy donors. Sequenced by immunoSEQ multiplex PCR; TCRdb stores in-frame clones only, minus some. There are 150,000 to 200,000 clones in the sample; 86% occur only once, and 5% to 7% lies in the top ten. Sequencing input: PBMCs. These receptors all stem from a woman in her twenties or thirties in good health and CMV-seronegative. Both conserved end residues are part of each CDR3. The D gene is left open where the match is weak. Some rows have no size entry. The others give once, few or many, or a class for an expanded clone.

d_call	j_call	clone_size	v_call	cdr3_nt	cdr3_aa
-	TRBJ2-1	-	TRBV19	TGTGCCAGTAAACGCTCGGGTAGCTACAATGAGCAGTTCTTC	CASKRSGSYNEQFF
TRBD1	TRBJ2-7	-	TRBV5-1	TGCGCCAGCAAACGACGGCAGGGGGCTTGGGAGCAGTACTTC	CASKRRQGAWEQYF
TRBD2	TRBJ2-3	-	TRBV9	TGTGCCAGCAGACCGGGAGGGTCCACAGATACGCAGTATTTT	CASRPGGSTDTQYF
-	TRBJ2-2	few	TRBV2	TGTGCCAGCAGCGAGGACACCGGGGAGCTGTTTTTT	CASSEDTGELFF
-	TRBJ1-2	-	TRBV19	TGTGCCAGTAGGCCTGACAGAACTCCTAACTATGGCTACACCTTC	CASRPDRTPNYGYTF
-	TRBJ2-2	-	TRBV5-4	TGTGCCAGCAGCTTAGGAGTGAAGGCCAACACCGGGGAGCTGTTTTTT	CASSLGVKANTGELFF
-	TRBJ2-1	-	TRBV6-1	TGTGCCAGCAGTGGTCGGGGGCAGTTCTTC	CASSGRGQFF
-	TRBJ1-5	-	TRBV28	TGTGCCAGCCGGGGGGGGGCCAATCAGCCCCAGCATTTT	CASRGGANQPQHF
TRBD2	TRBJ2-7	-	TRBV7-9	TGTGCCAGCAGCTTAGCGCTATTAGCGGGAGGGGACGAGCAGTACTTC	CASSLALLAGGDEQYF
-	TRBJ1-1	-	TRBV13	TGTGCCAGCAGCCCCGGTCCCGGGACTCATTTGAACACTGAAGCTTTCTTT	CASSPGPGTHLNTEAFF
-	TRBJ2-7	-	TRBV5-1	TGCGCCAGCAGCTTTCAGGGTCTGTACGAGCAGTACTTC	CASSFQGLYEQYF
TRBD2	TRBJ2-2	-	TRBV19	TGTGCCAGTAGTTCCCCGCGGGGGGGGGCGCACACCGGGGAGCTGTTTTTT	CASSSPRGGAHTGELFF
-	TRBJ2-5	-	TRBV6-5	TGTGCCAGCAGTTCCCTCGGGGCAGCCCAAGAGACCCAGTACTTC	CASSSLGAAQETQYF
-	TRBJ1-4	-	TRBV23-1	TGCGCCAGCAGTCAGAGGGAGGGACACGAAAAACTGTTTTTT	CASSQREGHEKLFF
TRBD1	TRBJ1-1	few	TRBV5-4	TGTGCCAGCAGCCCCAGGACAGGGAACACTGAAGCTTTCTTT	CASSPRTGNTEAFF
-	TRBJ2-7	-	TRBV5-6	TGTGCCAGCAGCTTGATTTCCCTCGGTCTGACCGCGAAACCAGAGCAGTACTTC	CASSLISLGLTAKPEQYF
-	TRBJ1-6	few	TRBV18	TGTGCCAGCTCCCCCCGGACAGAGCATAATTCACCCCTCCACTTT	CASSPRTEHNSPLHF
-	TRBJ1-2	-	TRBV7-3	TGTGCCAGCAGCCTCAAGGGGGGGCGAGATGGCTACACCTTC	CASSLKGGRDGYTF
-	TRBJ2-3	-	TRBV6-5	TGTGCCAGCATGCAGAACGCGGGCACAGATACGCAGTATTTT	CASMQNAGTDTQYF
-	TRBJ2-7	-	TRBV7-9	TGTGCCAGCAGCTTAGCCGTCGGACTCCCCTACGAGCAGTACTTC	CASSLAVGLPYEQYF
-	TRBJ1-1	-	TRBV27	TGTGCCAGCCGGAGACAGGTAAACATGAACACTGAAGCTTTCTTT	CASRRQVNMNTEAFF
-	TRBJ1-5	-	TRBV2	TGTGCCAGCAGTGACGGTCAAAATCAGCCCCAGCATTTT	CASSDGQNQPQHF
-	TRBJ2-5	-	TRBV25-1	TGTGCCAGCAGTGTCGGAGGGGTCCAAGAGACCCAGTACTTC	CASSVGGVQETQYF
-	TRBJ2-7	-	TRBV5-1	TGCGCCAGCAGCTTGGGGGGGCACGAGCAGTACTTC	CASSLGGHEQYF